One and the same sample provided the 6 T cell receptor beta chains below, sequenced in a study of regulatory T cells in long-lasting Graves disease. To make TCR beta libraries, researchers used iRepertoire HTBI primers and Arm-PCR of CDR3 regions. TCRdb re-called the multiplex PCR reads with MiXCR, one entry per CDR3 protein. This sample has some 490,000 distinct CDR3 sequences; around 13% occur once, and the top ten carry around 9.3%. As to time point: newly diagnosed GD, antithyroid drugs for less than 3 months. With RNA extracted from PBMCs as input, the TCR library was made. In addition, the sample was reused for a study of T cells in Graves' hyperthyroidism and ophthalmopathy.

The sequences come from peripheral blood mononuclear cells (PBMCs), collected at new diagnosis, from a patient treated with antithyroid drugs. These receptors came from a woman aged 25 to 39 with Graves disease.

This clonotype showed up many times. J is TRBJ2-1 and V is TRBV12-3 or TRBV12-4, with 7 bases fitting TRBD2. The CDR3 loop spans 14 amino acids. The J segment lost 1 base and the V segment lost 6 bases, leaving 3 bases of the junction unmatched. In DNA, the CDR3 is TGTGCCAGCAGCTTTAGCGGGTCCTACAATGAGCAGTTCTTC. Its translation is CASSFSGSYNEQFF.

This clonotype was recorded at least ten times. The rearrangement joins TRBV7-9 to TRBJ2-1, with TRBD2 identical over 8 bases. This CDR3 has 16 residues. Unmatched junction bases numbered 14, after V lost 5 bases and J lost 8 bases. Germline V gene data show CDR1 as SEHNR and CDR2 as FQNEAQ (reference sequence). The CDR3 DNA reads as TGTGCCAGCAGCCTCTGGGGGAGCGGGAGCCTGGATGAGCAGTTCTTC. Encoded protein: CASSLWGSGSLDEQFF.

This clonotype was seen at least ten times. The J gene is TRBJ1-5, the V gene TRBV20-1, with D tentatively TRBD1 (5 bases). The germline V gene encodes CDR1 DFQATT and CDR2 SNEGSKA (reference sequence). CDR3 size: 12 residues. V was shortened by 4 bases and J by 9 bases, with 13 bases between the two germline ends. This chain's CDR3 is CSAKDGQGPQHF. CDR3 nucleotide sequence: TGCAGTGCTAAGGACGGTCAGGGGCCCCAGCATTTT.

Many counts were recorded for this clonotype. The gene calls are TRBV6-2 or TRBV6-3 and TRBJ2-7; no clear D gene. This CDR3 region has 13 residues. Trimming pared 8 bases from V and 5 bases from J, leaving 16 bases between. Germline V gene lookup returns CDR1 MNHEY and CDR2 SVGEGT. This chain's CDR3 is CASGSPDLDEQYF. DNA of the CDR3: TGTGCCAGCGGGTCCCCCGACCTCGACGAGCAGTACTTC.

At least ten counts were recorded for this clonotype. This chain uses TRBV10-3 with TRBJ2-7; TRBD1 matches 7 bases. The junction had 6 bases not matched to a gene; V was cut back by 4 bases and J by 0 bases. The CDR3 consists of 15 residues. Germline values: CDR1 ENHRY, CDR2 SYGVKD. The CDR3 region has the DNA TGTGCCATCAGTGGGTTGGGGGACAGCTCCTACGAGCAGTACTTC. Its translation is CAISGLGDSSYEQYF.

At least ten counts were recorded for this clonotype. The chain is built from TRBV27 and TRBJ2-1; D gene uncertain. Trimming removed 2 bases at V and 6 bases at J, with 11 bases between. Germline V gives CDR1 MNHEY, CDR2 SMNVEV (reference sequence). The length of the CDR3 is 14 residues. CDR3 coding DNA: TGTGCCAGCAGTTTAAGGTTCTCGGGCAATGAGCAGTTCTTC. Residues: CASSLRFSGNEQFF.